This TCR beta chain was captured by sequencing in a study of identical twins. TCRdb passed the 5' RACE reads through MiXCR, listing each CDR3 protein once. The table lists 200,000 to 300,000 distinct CDR3 sequences, about 10% of them singletons. This clonotype has only a few counts. V lost 3 bases, J lost 6 bases, and 13 bases lay in between. This CDR3 region has 13 residues. CDR1 and CDR2 from the germline V gene are SGDLS and YYNGEE. The chain couples TRBV9 to TRBJ2-7; D remains ambiguous. Sequenced: memory T cells sorted from blood. The sequence derives from a man aged 45-65 years in good health. The CDR3 nucleotides read TGTGCCAGCAGCGACCAGGTTTCCCGCGAGCAGTACTTC. It specifies CASSDQVSREQYF.